Described below is a single T cell receptor beta chain sequence and its context. Its antigen is unknown. One base away there is no much larger clone; base qualities are not given. In Seattle, one collaborating source enrolled patients while the infection was active and tracked those patients longitudinally over the course of disease. Collaborating institutions collected whole blood in K2EDTA tubes following their own protocols. For TCRbeta analysis, collaborator samples were shipped as frozen whole blood, as isolated PBMCs, or as DNA extracted from either sample type. The immunoSEQ Assay, a bias-controlled multiplex PCR, was used to amplify TCRbeta CDR3 regions from genomic DNA. As for how the authors treated the data: The number of nucleated cells in each sample was estimated from the amplification of reference gene primers within the assay. To quantify the absolute abundance of each unique TCRbeta CDR3 rearrangement, sequence reads were collapsed and filtered. Productive Simpson clonality was computed per sample as the square root of Simpson's diversity index over productive rearrangements. Entries here come from immuneACCESS through TCRdb and include only in-frame sequences with V and J called. Some clones fail to appear in such tables; in the studies checked, an unresolved V gene covers under half of the shortfall, and the cause of the remainder is unknown. V and J calls and clone size are those listed in that table; D and trimming were worked out from the DNA. This sample is represented by about 140,000 clones; over 80% of them were singletons. The biggest ten clones account for roughly 8.7% of the sample.

The germline V gene yields SGDLS for CDR1 and YYNGEE for CDR2. Taken from cysteine to phenylalanine, the CDR3 has 15 residues. Only the CDR3 part of the read is kept: 45 bases, read in frame from the first base. The V and J ends are trimmed by 4 bases and 0 bases, leaving 12 bases between them. This record comes from a study of blood T cell repertoires in COVID-19 (dated by TCRdb to 2019 to 2021). Study-wide context: Samples from collaborators originated in the United States, Italy and Spain and spanned both the acute and convalescent phases of COVID-19. The prospective study material was composed of cDNA or gDNA derived from T cells, B-cell-depleted T cells, or PBMCs. The dataset comprised deeply sampled blood TCRbeta repertoires from subjects exposed to, actively infected with, or recovered from COVID-19. The repertoires were released in a freely available public database intended as a resource for research on the immune response to SARS-CoV-2. The samples were drawn from the first 160 participants of the ongoing ImmuneRACE study and from about 1,200 subjects provided by 6 global collaborators. A de-identified subject ID, COVID-19 status, age in years and sex were almost always included in the sample metadata. HLA class I and class II types, where available, came from metadata supplied by the sample provider rather than from assay-based typing. Study-wide findings and limitations: Clinical and demographic metadata were provided uncurated, with the amount varying by source and participant.

Recombination joined TRBV9 with TRBJ2-3; TRBD2 is a possible D gene, resting on 5 matching bases. Material: peripheral blood. This TCR came from a young man with COVID-19, enrolled during active disease. CDR3 reads: CASSLLGHSTDTQYF. The bases are TGTGCCAGCAGCCTACTAGGGCATAGCACAGATACGCAGTATTTT. When the CDR3 is completed using the reference TRBV9 and TRBJ2-3 genes on either side, the full variable domain is DSGVTQTPKHLITATGQRVTLRCSPRSGDLSVYWYQQSLDQGLQFLIQYYNGEERAKGNILERFSAQQFPDLHSELNLSSLELGDSALYFCASSLLGHSTDTQYFGPGTRLTVL.